Below are 13 T cell receptor beta chains sequenced from a single sample in a study of response to subunit inactivated influenza vaccine. TCRdb recomputed calls from the RT-PCR reads with MiXCR, one row per CDR3 protein. This sample yields 500,000 to 600,000 distinct CDR3 sequences, of which 10% to 15% are seen a single time; around 14% belongs to the top ten. This specimen consisted of PBMCs from blood, obtained 45 days after vaccination. The receptors stem from a man aged 45-65 years who received an inactivated influenza vaccine.

CDR3 region: CSARVQVSYEQYF. The CDR3 nucleotides read TGCAGTGCTAGAGTTCAGGTTTCCTACGAGCAGTACTTC. This chain joins TRBV20-1 and TRBJ2-7; D gene ambiguous. Looked up from germline, CDR1 is DFQATT and CDR2 is SNEGSKA (reference sequence). Trimming left V 1 base short and J 1 base short, with 8 bases between. The CDR3 length is 13 residues.

The gene calls are TRBV15 and TRBJ2-7; 8 bases agree with TRBD2. Unmatched junction bases numbered 11, after V lost 5 bases and J lost 5 bases. CDR3 length: 15 residues. Germline V gene sequence: CDR1 LNHNV, CDR2 YYDKDF (reference sequence). The CDR3 nucleotides are TGTGCCACCAGCCCTCGTCTAGCGGGCGAGGACGAGCAGTACTTC. It codes for CATSPRLAGEDEQYF.

V and J are TRBV12-3 or TRBV12-4 and TRBJ1-3; D is unresolved. V was shortened by 6 bases and J by 4 bases, with 10 bases between the two germline ends. The CDR3 is made up of 13 amino acids. CDR3 in amino acids: CASSLLSGNTIYF. Here the CDR3 DNA reads TGTGCCAGCAGCCTTCTCAGCGGAAACACCATATATTTT.

The chain recombines TRBV27 with TRBJ2-1; 7 nucleotides align to TRBD2. CDR3 length: 16 residues. The germline gives CDR1 MNHEY, CDR2 SMNVEV (reference sequence). V lost 2 bases to trimming and J lost 6 bases; unmatched junction nucleotides: 10. The CDR3 protein is CASSLTPGRGVNEQFF. The CDR3 coding sequence is TGTGCCAGCAGTTTAACGCCGGGACGGGGGGTCAATGAGCAGTTCTTC.

This clonotype was detected a few times. The gene calls are TRBV12-3 or TRBV12-4 and TRBJ1-2; 9 nucleotides agree with TRBD1. The CDR3 has 14 amino acids. V shed 6 bases, J shed 7 bases, and the junction held 9 bases outside the gene matches. The CDR3 nucleotides are TGTGCCAGCAGCACGGACAGGGGCCAGCGTGGCTACACCTTC. Translated: CASSTDRGQRGYTF.

This clonotype showed up many times. The V and J genes are TRBV7-6 and TRBJ1-1; D may be TRBD1 (5 bases). This CDR3 region has 14 residues. Germline V CDR1 and CDR2: SGHVS, FNYEAQ. V was clipped by 3 bases and J by 1 base, with 9 bases between them. For the CDR3, the DNA is TGTGCCAGCAGCTTCCAGGGTTGGAACACTGAAGCTTTCTTT. Translation: CASSFQGWNTEAFF.

The chain combines TRBV2 with TRBJ2-7; TRBD1 matches 8 bases. The CDR3 has 14 amino acids. The V gene end was trimmed by 6 bases and the J gene end by 0 bases; junction bases not matched to a gene: 4. Germline V gives CDR1 SNHLY, CDR2 FYNNEI. The CDR3, as DNA: TGTGCCAGCAGACCCAGGGGGCACTCCTACGAGCAGTACTTC. This encodes CASRPRGHSYEQYF.

This clonotype was observed many times. This sequence joins TRBV4-3 and TRBJ2-2, with 8 bases matching TRBD2. The junction had 7 bases not matched to a gene; V was cut back by 4 bases and J by 6 bases. This CDR3 contains 15 residues. CDR1 is LGHNA and CDR2 is YSLEER in the germline V gene. The CDR3 reads CASSPGLVLAGELFF. CDR3 sequence (DNA): TGCGCCAGCAGCCCGGGACTAGTATTGGCCGGGGAGCTGTTTTTT.

This sequence joins TRBV7-2 and TRBJ2-5, with D hard to call. Per germline, CDR1 SGHTA and CDR2 FQGNSA. This CDR3 is built from 15 residues. V was shortened by 1 base and J by 5 bases, with 14 bases between the two germline ends. DNA for the CDR3: TGTGCCAGCAGCTTAGGAGCGTGGGAAGGGGAGACCCAGTACTTC. Translated, it gives CASSLGAWEGETQYF.

The rearrangement uses TRBV2 and TRBJ2-1, with D possibly being TRBD1 (7 bases). This CDR3 spans 18 amino acids. Germline V gene sequence: CDR1 SNHLY, CDR2 FYNNEI. Trimming left V 5 bases short and J 1 base short, with 21 bases between. CDR3 in DNA: TGTGCCAGCAGTATAGACAGGGAAATGGGGGGTTCCTACAATGAGCAGTTCTTC. It codes for CASSIDREMGGSYNEQFF.

This clonotype occurred many times. The chain employs TRBV7-2 and TRBJ2-1, with D tentatively TRBD2 (5 bases). Germline loops: CDR1 SGHTA, CDR2 FQGNSA. The CDR3 totals 15 residues. V gave up 1 base and J gave up 0 bases, with 7 bases separating them. CDR3 bases: TGTGCCAGCAGCTTAGAGCGGAGCTCCTACAATGAGCAGTTCTTC. Translation gives CASSLERSSYNEQFF.

This clonotype has only a few counts. The CDR3 is CASSPFSQNNEQFF. CDR3 DNA: TGTGCCAGCAGCCCCTTTTCGCAGAACAATGAGCAGTTCTTC. This chain uses TRBV3-1 with TRBJ2-1; D gene ambiguous. Germline values: CDR1 LGHDT, CDR2 YNNKEL (reference sequence). Trimming shortened V by 4 bases and J by 5 bases, and 12 bases separated the two germline ends. This CDR3 has 14 residues.

This clonotype occurred a few times. The chain links TRBV20-1 to TRBJ2-7; the D is unclear. Germline loops: CDR1 DFQATT, CDR2 SNEGSKA (reference sequence). Trimming left V 6 bases short and J 0 bases short, with 9 bases between. CDR3 length: 12 amino acids. CDR3 amino acids: CSAPDRSYEQYF. CDR3 sequence (DNA): TGCAGTGCACCGGACCGCTCCTACGAGCAGTACTTC.